This TCR beta chain was captured in a study of blood T cell repertoires in COVID-19. At the level of the study: COVID-19 samples, acute and convalescent, were from the United States, Italy and Spain.

The J segment lost 8 bases and the V segment lost 4 bases, leaving 5 bases of the junction unmatched. CDR1 is MNHEY, CDR2 SMNVEV, per germline (reference sequence). The CDR3 has 14 amino acids. Membership in each cohort depended on participant-reported clinical history. Recovered status applied to Cohort 3 donors who had two consecutive negative PCRs. It also applied to those with clearance or with symptom resolution. Assay used: immunoSEQ multiplex PCR; TCRdb lists only in-frame clones, some missing. The sample lists hundreds of thousands of clones; 80% to 90% were seen once. V is TRBV27 and J is TRBJ1-4; 9 nucleotides line up with TRBD1. Material: PBMCs or T cells enriched from blood (not recorded which). This clonotype was obtained from a woman in her late teens or twenties who had recovered from COVID-19. CDR3 nucleotide sequence: TGTGCCAGCAGTTGGGGACAGGGAGGCGAAAAACTGTTTTTT. Its protein is CASSWGQGGEKLFF.